This record concerns one T cell receptor beta chain sequence. Its antigen is unidentified. Pooled together were second doses at about 4 or about 12 weeks. This entry belongs to a study of T cell responses to AZD1222 COVID-19 vaccine. Regarding the study as a whole: After two AZD1222 doses, spike-specific TCR breadth and depth rose versus day 0. Clonal diversity may have been underestimated in mostly white British donors. Unmutated variant regions reportedly attract nearly half of all spike-specific TCRs.

Germline loops: CDR1 SGDLS, CDR2 YYNGEE. The CDR3 sequence is 15 residues long. V gave up 0 bases and J gave up 4 bases, with 11 bases separating them. TCRdb's table, derived via immunoSEQ multiplex PCR, lists solely in-frame clones and lacks some. The sample yields around 80,000 clones, under 90% seen once. This rearrangement joins TRBV9 to TRBJ2-1, with a tentative D call TRBD1 (6 bases). The source is an adult who received the AZD1222 COVID-19 vaccine. The material was peripheral blood, obtained 28 days after the second AZD1222 dose. The CDR3 DNA is TGTGCCAGCAGCGTAGCGGGACACAATTACAATGAGCAGTTCTTC. This codes for CASSVAGHNYNEQFF.